Each of the 29 T cell receptor beta chains below was sequenced from the same sample in a study of blood T cell repertoires in COVID-19. Assay used: immunoSEQ multiplex PCR; TCRdb lists only in-frame clones, some missing. The sample records about 330,000 clones, 89% being singletons. Sequencing input: peripheral blood. These receptors all stem from a man younger than 35 who had recovered from COVID-19.

The CDR3 loop reads CATSDAGAGYNEQFF. CDR3 sequence (DNA): TGTGCCACCAGTGATGCGGGGGCCGGCTACAATGAGCAGTTCTTC. The chain is built from TRBV24-1 and TRBJ2-1, with D possibly TRBD2 on 7 matching bases. Per germline, CDR1 KGHDR and CDR2 SFDVKD. This CDR3 has 15 residues. Trimming removed 3 bases at V and 3 bases at J, with 11 bases between.

The genes are TRBV6-5 and TRBJ2-7, with D hard to call. In germline, CDR1 is MNHEY, CDR2 SVGAGI. The length of the CDR3 is 15 residues. Trimming stripped 0 bases from V and 2 bases from J, with 11 bases between. The CDR3: CASSYSLTPAYEQYF. CDR3 DNA: TGTGCCAGCAGTTACTCCCTGACTCCAGCCTACGAGCAGTACTTC.

V and J are TRBV4-2 and TRBJ2-1; tentative D call: TRBD1 (5 bases). Trimming removed 0 bases from V and 6 bases from J, with 9 bases in between. This CDR3 has 14 residues. CDR1 is LGHNA, CDR2 YNFKEQ, per germline. This chain's CDR3 is CASSQEAGFNEQFF. The CDR3, as DNA: TGTGCCAGCAGCCAAGAAGCAGGGTTCAATGAGCAGTTCTTC.

The J gene is TRBJ2-3, the V gene TRBV7-9, with D possibly being TRBD1 (6 bases). From germline, CDR1 is SEHNR and CDR2 FQNEAQ (reference sequence). Trimming shortened V by 10 bases and J by 3 bases, and 8 bases separated the two germline ends. The CDR3 contains 11 residues. CDR3 sequence reads: CATGETDTQYF. CDR3 nucleotide sequence: TGTGCCACAGGGGAAACAGATACGCAGTATTTT.

The gene calls are TRBV27 and TRBJ1-4, with D possibly TRBD1 on 5 matching bases. The CDR3 sequence is 12 residues long. The ends were cut back, 8 bases at V and 11 bases at J, with 15 bases in the middle. Germline V gene data show CDR1 as MNHEY and CDR2 as SMNVEV (reference sequence). This chain's CDR3 is CASRPGGGKLFF. The CDR3 DNA reads TGTGCCAGCCGTCCGGGTGGGGGGAAACTGTTTTTT.

V is TRBV18 and J is TRBJ1-6; the D is unclear. Trimming removed 0 bases from V and 7 bases from J, with 10 bases in between. The CDR3 has 15 amino acids. Germline V gives CDR1 KGHSH, CDR2 LQKENI. CDR3 amino acids: CASSPPGRENSPLHF. DNA for the CDR3: TGTGCCAGCTCACCACCGGGTCGGGAAAATTCACCCCTCCACTTT.

The chain recombines TRBV24-1 with TRBJ1-5, with D possibly matching TRBD1 (5 bases). The CDR3 is 15 residues long. The germline gives CDR1 KGHDR, CDR2 SFDVKD. Trimming took off 12 bases at V and 9 bases at J, with 26 bases between the two ends. The CDR3 sequence is CAPRGGWTHQRPQHF. In nucleotides, the CDR3 is TGTGCCCCCCGGGGGGGATGGACACACCAGAGGCCCCAGCATTTT.

This chain uses TRBV10-1 with TRBJ1-4; no firm D call. Germline CDR1 and CDR2: WNHNN and SYGVQD (reference sequence). The CDR3 runs 12 residues. The V end lost 7 bases, the J end lost 8 bases, and 11 bases lay between the germline ends. The chain's CDR3 is CASNSGGEKLFF. Written as DNA, the CDR3 is TGCGCCAGCAACAGCGGAGGGGAAAAACTGTTTTTT.

This chain joins TRBV7-9 and TRBJ1-1; 10 bases map to TRBD1. V lost 1 base, J lost 5 bases, and 4 bases stayed unmatched. The CDR3 totals 15 residues. Germline CDR1 SEHNR, CDR2 FQNEAQ (reference sequence). The CDR3 loop reads CASSLGQGARTEAFF. The DNA for the CDR3 is TGTGCCAGCAGCTTAGGACAGGGGGCGAGGACTGAAGCTTTCTTT.

The chain has TRBV14 and TRBJ1-2, with D tentatively TRBD1 (6 bases). Germline V lookup: CDR1 SGHDN, CDR2 FVKESK. CDR3 length: 15 residues. Trimming left V 0 bases short and J 11 bases short, with 19 bases between. This chain's CDR3 is CASSQDARGSIGYTF. CDR3 bases: TGTGCCAGCAGCCAAGACGCCAGGGGATCTATTGGGTACACCTTC.

The chain is built from TRBV29-1 and TRBJ2-7, with 15 bases that match TRBD2. The CDR3 is made up of 17 amino acids. Germline values: CDR1 SQVTM, CDR2 ANQGSEA. J lost 2 bases, V lost 7 bases, and 12 bases had no gene match. CDR3 coding DNA: TGCAGCGCCGGTGGACTAGCGGGGGGGCCGAACCCCTACGAGCAGTACTTC. This sequence encodes CSAGGLAGGPNPYEQYF.

The gene calls are TRBV3-1 (or the pseudogene TRBV3-2) and TRBJ2-3, with D perhaps TRBD1 (6 bases). The CDR3 spans 15 residues. V was cut by 0 bases and J by 2 bases, with 9 bases left in between. The germline gives CDR1 LGHDT, CDR2 YNNKEL (reference sequence). CDR3 sequence (DNA): TGTGCCAGCAGCCAAGAACAGGGTATCACAGATACGCAGTATTTT. Protein sequence: CASSQEQGITDTQYF.

This clone was seen a few times. CDR3 residues: CASSPLGKVTYEQYF. The CDR3 DNA reads as TGTGCCAGCAGCCCCTTGGGCAAAGTCACCTACGAGCAGTACTTC. The V gene is TRBV5-5, the J gene TRBJ2-7, with D uncertain. Trimming stripped 4 bases from V and 2 bases from J, with 16 bases between. The germline V gene has CDR1 SGHKS and CDR2 YYEKEE (reference sequence). There are 15 residues in the CDR3.

The CDR3 sequence: CASSPAGQPVKNTEAFF. CDR3 DNA: TGTGCCAGTAGTCCTGCGGGACAGCCCGTAAAGAACACTGAAGCTTTCTTT. The chain recombines TRBV19 with TRBJ1-1; 7 positions match TRBD1. The ends lost 5 bases at V and 1 base at J; junction bases unmatched: 13. The germline gives CDR1 LNHDA, CDR2 SQIVND (reference sequence). CDR3 length: 17 amino acids.

Points on this clone: Germline is not matched at one junction end, which may reflect a read error. This specimen includes other DNA sequences encoding the same CDR3. This chain joins TRBV12-3 or TRBV12-4 and TRBJ1-2; the D gene is possibly TRBD1 (5 bases). The CDR3 runs to 13 residues. CDR3 loop: CASSLAQDYGYTF. The CDR3 coding sequence is TGTGCCAGCAGCTTAGCACAGGACTATGGCTACACCTTC.

The rearrangement joins TRBV28 to TRBJ1-6; a weak D match, TRBD1 (6 bases). The CDR3 length is 14 residues. Looked up from germline, CDR1 is MDHEN and CDR2 is SYDVKM. V was shortened by 6 bases and J by 5 bases, with 11 bases between the two germline ends. The CDR3 DNA reads TGTGCCAGCAGGGATCCAGGGGATAATTCACCCCTCCACTTT. Amino acids: CASRDPGDNSPLHF. The full variable domain, its missing parts supplied by reference TRBV28 and TRBJ1-6, is DVKVTQSSRYLVKRTGEKVFLECVQDMDHENMFWYRQDPGLGLRLIYFSYDVKMKEKGDIPEGYSVSREKKERFSLILESASTNQTSMYLCASRDPGDNSPLHFGNGTRLTVT.

The chain carries TRBV9 and TRBJ1-2, with D perhaps TRBD1 (5 bases). Trimming shortened V by 4 bases and J by 2 bases, and 15 bases separated the two germline ends. The CDR3 contains 15 residues. Germline lookup yields CDR1 SGDLS and CDR2 YYNGEE. The CDR3 loop is CASSRPEGLNYGYTF. For the CDR3, the DNA is TGTGCCAGCAGCCGCCCTGAGGGACTGAACTATGGCTACACCTTC. Full variable domain (remainder filled in from reference TRBV9 and TRBJ1-2): DSGVTQTPKHLITATGQRVTLRCSPRSGDLSVYWYQQSLDQGLQFLIQYYNGEERAKGNILERFSAQQFPDLHSELNLSSLELGDSALYFCASSRPEGLNYGYTFGSGTRLTVV.

This clone was seen a single time. The gene calls are TRBV11-2 and TRBJ1-1; D is unresolved. Trimming removed 0 bases from V and 0 bases from J, with 11 bases in between. The germline V gene has CDR1 SGHAT and CDR2 FQNNGV. CDR3 length: 16 residues. Here the CDR3 reads CASSLEGGLMNTEAFF. Written as DNA, the CDR3 is TGTGCCAGCAGCTTAGAGGGCGGACTCATGAACACTGAAGCTTTCTTT. The full variable domain, rest sourced from reference TRBV11-2 and TRBJ1-1, is EAGVAQSPRYKIIEKRQSVAFWCNPISGHATLYWYQQILGQGPKLLIQFQNNGVVDDSQLPKDRFSAERLKGVDSTLKIQPAKLEDSAVYLCASSLEGGLMNTEAFFGQGTRLTVV.

The gene calls are TRBV2 and TRBJ1-3, with D tentatively TRBD1 (6 bases). The germline gives CDR1 SNHLY, CDR2 FYNNEI. V dropped 5 bases and J dropped 1 base, with 15 bases sitting between them. The CDR3 totals 16 residues. CDR3 loop: CASSIHRDKSGNTIYF. Written as DNA, the CDR3 is TGTGCCAGCAGTATACACAGGGACAAGTCTGGAAACACCATATATTTT.

The genes are TRBV6-5 and TRBJ1-4; D uncertain. This CDR3 comprises 14 residues. Trimming shortened V by 4 bases and J by 6 bases, and 12 bases separated the two germline ends. Germline V gives CDR1 MNHEY, CDR2 SVGAGI. CDR3 DNA sequence: TGTGCCAGCAGTTTACAACAGAGTCATGAAAAACTGTTTTTT. Protein: CASSLQQSHEKLFF.

The V call is TRBV7-3, the J call TRBJ2-1; TRBD2 matches 7 bases. J lost 0 bases, V lost 1 base, and 15 bases had no gene match. CDR3 length equals 20 residues. Germline V gene sequence: CDR1 SGHTA, CDR2 FQGTGA. The CDR3 is CASSLMARDYEFSSYNEQFF. For the CDR3, the DNA is TGTGCCAGCAGCTTAATGGCCAGGGACTATGAATTCAGCTCCTACAATGAGCAGTTCTTC.

The chain links TRBV7-2 to TRBJ2-3, with 8 bases fitting TRBD2. Germline V gene lookup returns CDR1 SGHTA and CDR2 FQGNSA. The CDR3 spans 16 residues. Trimming removed 5 bases from V and 2 bases from J; junction bases left unmatched: 9. The CDR3 here is CASSPTSGLTTDTQYF. The CDR3, as DNA: TGTGCCAGCAGCCCAACTAGCGGACTTACCACAGATACGCAGTATTTT. Combining the CDR3 with reference TRBV7-2 and TRBJ2-3 gives the whole variable domain GAGVSQSPSNKVTEKGKDVELRCDPISGHTALYWYRQSLGQGLEFLIYFQGNSAPDKSGLPSDRFSAERTGGSVSTLTIQRTQQEDSAVYLCASSPTSGLTTDTQYFGPGTRLTVL.

The chain has TRBV24-1 and TRBJ2-2, with 9 nucleotides matching TRBD1. The ends lost 4 bases at V and 6 bases at J; junction bases unmatched: 11. This CDR3 region has 17 residues. Per germline, CDR1 KGHDR and CDR2 SFDVKD. The CDR3 nucleotides are TGTGCCACCAGTGACGGAGGACAGGGGCCCCCCTCCGGGGAGCTGTTTTTT. Translating it yields CATSDGGQGPPSGELFF.

The chain links TRBV5-1 to TRBJ1-1; 9 nucleotides match TRBD1. CDR1 SGHRS and CDR2 YFSETQ come from the germline V gene. Trimming at V came to 0 bases and at J to 0 bases, leaving 0 bases not matched to a gene. The CDR3 is 15 amino acids. The DNA for the CDR3 is TGCGCCAGCAGCTTGGGGACAGGGGTGAACACTGAAGCTTTCTTT. It yields the protein CASSLGTGVNTEAFF.

The V gene is TRBV9, the J gene TRBJ2-1; 9 bases align to TRBD2. The CDR3 runs to 17 residues. The junction had 7 bases not matched to a gene; V was cut back by 0 bases and J by 3 bases. CDR1 is SGDLS, CDR2 YYNGEE, per germline. The DNA for the CDR3 is TGTGCCAGCAGCGTAGGTGGTATAGCGGGGGACTACAATGAGCAGTTCTTC. Protein sequence: CASSVGGIAGDYNEQFF. The full variable domain, with the rest looked up from reference TRBV9 and TRBJ2-1, is DSGVTQTPKHLITATGQRVTLRCSPRSGDLSVYWYQQSLDQGLQFLIQYYNGEERAKGNILERFSAQQFPDLHSELNLSSLELGDSALYFCASSVGGIAGDYNEQFFGPGTRLTVL.

J is TRBJ2-7 and V is TRBV7-9, with TRBD1 matching over 9 bases. The V gene end was trimmed by 1 base and the J gene end by 5 bases; junction bases not matched to a gene: 3. Per the germline V gene, CDR1 is SEHNR and CDR2 is FQNEAQ (reference sequence). The CDR3 runs to 14 residues. For the CDR3, the DNA is TGTGCCAGCAGCTTAGGGGACAGGGCCCACGAGCAGTACTTC. As protein: CASSLGDRAHEQYF.

The rearrangement joins TRBV7-2 to TRBJ2-1; 7 bases line up with TRBD1. V lost 5 bases, J lost 12 bases, and 7 bases stayed unmatched. This CDR3 is 12 amino acids long. Germline V gene data show CDR1 as SGHTA and CDR2 as FQGNSA. CDR3 DNA sequence: TGTGCCAGCAGCCGGGACAGCCCAGGGCAGTTCTTC. It specifies CASSRDSPGQFF.

V and J are TRBV6-5 and TRBJ2-7; D is unresolved. Germline V gene lookup returns CDR1 MNHEY and CDR2 SVGAGI. The CDR3 runs to 16 residues. Between the trimmed V and J ends, which lost 0 bases and 0 bases, there was a span of 12 bases. Here the CDR3 reads CASSYSSSSSSYEQYF. In nucleotides, the CDR3 is TGTGCCAGCAGTTACTCGAGTAGCTCCAGCTCCTACGAGCAGTACTTC.

V gene TRBV6-1 combines with J gene TRBJ2-7, with unresolved D. The germline V gene encodes CDR1 MNHNS and CDR2 SASEGT. Trimming shortened V by 3 bases and J by 2 bases, and 11 bases separated the two germline ends. This CDR3 contains 14 residues. CDR3 sequence: CASSEQLRTYEQYF. The CDR3 DNA reads as TGTGCCAGCAGTGAGCAACTTAGAACCTACGAGCAGTACTTC.